The rows below give T cell receptor beta chains drawn from one sample of a study of blood T cell repertoires in COVID-19. Sequencing used immunoSEQ multiplex PCR; TCRdb keeps in-frame clones, though not all of them. The table has around 63,000 clones, 80% to 85% seen once. The sequencing input was peripheral blood. These receptors all come from a man aged 60-69 years with COVID-19, enrolled during active disease. The CDR3 runs from the conserved cysteine through the conserved F or W. Each record gives: CDR3 protein, CDR3 DNA, J gene, clone size, V gene, D gene. The D gene is left open where the match is weak. Clone size, where shown, is once, few, many, or a class for clones that have expanded.

cdr3_aa: CASTRTGPVLRLYGNQPQHF
cdr3_nt: TGTGCCAGCACCCGGACAGGTCCCGTCCTGCGACTCTACGGCAATCAGCCCCAGCATTTT
j_call: TRBJ1-5
clone_size: NA
v_call: TRBV2
d_call: TRBD1

cdr3_aa: CASSTKPGHPVSGYTF
cdr3_nt: TGTGCCAGCAGCACGAAGCCGGGACACCCGGTGTCTGGCTACACCTTC
j_call: TRBJ1-2
clone_size: NA
v_call: TRBV21-1
d_call: NA

cdr3_aa: CASSDSYYQPQHF
cdr3_nt: TGTGCCAGCAGTGACAGTTATTATCAGCCCCAGCATTTT
j_call: TRBJ1-5
clone_size: NA
v_call: TRBV6-1
d_call: NA

cdr3_aa: CASSLNLGTDTQYF
cdr3_nt: TGTGCCAGCAGTTTAAACCTAGGCACAGATACGCAGTATTTT
j_call: TRBJ2-3
clone_size: once
v_call: TRBV28
d_call: NA

cdr3_aa: CAISDPTGVNTEAFF
cdr3_nt: TGTGCCATCAGTGACCCGACAGGGGTGAACACTGAAGCTTTCTTT
j_call: TRBJ1-1
clone_size: NA
v_call: TRBV10-3
d_call: TRBD1

cdr3_aa: CASRDKAGGFFTDTQYF
cdr3_nt: TGTGCCAGCCGAGACAAAGCGGGGGGCTTCTTCACAGATACGCAGTATTTT
j_call: TRBJ2-3
clone_size: NA
v_call: TRBV19
d_call: TRBD2

cdr3_aa: CASSEQTGNSFLGGYTF
cdr3_nt: TGTGCCAGCAGTGAACAGACAGGGAATTCCTTTTTGGGTGGCTACACCTTC
j_call: TRBJ1-2
clone_size: NA
v_call: TRBV7-9
d_call: TRBD1

cdr3_aa: CASSSGPYLGQPQHF
cdr3_nt: TGTGCCAGCAGCAGCGGACCGTACCTGGGCCAGCCCCAGCATTTT
j_call: TRBJ1-5
clone_size: NA
v_call: TRBV2
d_call: NA

cdr3_aa: CASSLAGGSRNEQFF
cdr3_nt: TGTGCCAGCAGCCTAGCGGGGGGGTCTAGAAATGAGCAGTTCTTC
j_call: TRBJ2-1
clone_size: NA
v_call: TRBV7-3
d_call: TRBD2

cdr3_aa: CSVEVATDTQYF
cdr3_nt: TGCAGCGTTGAAGTGGCCACAGATACGCAGTATTTT
j_call: TRBJ2-3
clone_size: NA
v_call: TRBV29-1
d_call: NA

cdr3_aa: CASSLAGETGELFF
cdr3_nt: TGTGCCAGCAGCTTAGCGGGAGAGACCGGGGAGCTGTTTTTT
j_call: TRBJ2-2
clone_size: NA
v_call: TRBV11-3
d_call: NA

cdr3_aa: CASTGQREDPNEQFF
cdr3_nt: TGCGCCAGCACCGGTCAGCGGGAGGATCCGAATGAGCAGTTCTTC
j_call: TRBJ2-1
clone_size: NA
v_call: TRBV10-1
d_call: TRBD2

cdr3_aa: CSVPLGSQNYGYTF
cdr3_nt: TGCAGCGTCCCCTTGGGCAGTCAGAACTATGGCTACACCTTC
j_call: TRBJ1-2
clone_size: NA
v_call: TRBV29-1
d_call: NA

cdr3_aa: CASSLTGTGELFF
cdr3_nt: TGTGCCAGCAGCTTGACAGGAACCGGGGAGCTGTTTTTT
j_call: TRBJ2-2
clone_size: NA
v_call: TRBV7-7
d_call: NA

cdr3_aa: CASSDQTSGGFGELFF
cdr3_nt: TGTGCCAGCAGTGACCAGACTAGCGGGGGTTTCGGGGAGCTGTTTTTT
j_call: TRBJ2-2
clone_size: NA
v_call: TRBV2
d_call: TRBD2

cdr3_aa: CASSHTGTGILSQHF
cdr3_nt: TGTGCCAGCAGCCACACCGGGACAGGGATTTTGTCCCAGCATTTT
j_call: TRBJ1-5
clone_size: NA
v_call: TRBV4-2
d_call: TRBD1

cdr3_aa: CASSRGRQAGGGGNTIYF
cdr3_nt: TGCGCCAGCAGCCGGGGCCGTCAGGCAGGGGGAGGTGGAAACACCATATATTTT
j_call: TRBJ1-3
clone_size: few
v_call: TRBV4-1
d_call: TRBD1

cdr3_aa: CASSRREGNTEAFF
cdr3_nt: TGTGCCAGCAGCCGCCGTGAGGGAAACACTGAAGCTTTCTTT
j_call: TRBJ1-1
clone_size: once
v_call: TRBV6-5
d_call: NA

cdr3_aa: CAWSAGGDTEAFF
cdr3_nt: TGTGCCTGGAGCGCAGGGGGCGACACTGAAGCTTTCTTT
j_call: TRBJ1-1
clone_size: NA
v_call: TRBV30
d_call: TRBD1

cdr3_aa: CAISENTLAAEAFF
cdr3_nt: TGTGCCATCAGTGAGAATACCTTGGCCGCTGAAGCTTTCTTT
j_call: TRBJ1-1
clone_size: NA
v_call: TRBV10-3
d_call: NA

cdr3_aa: CASSVEAASSYNEQFF
cdr3_nt: TGTGCCAGCAGCGTAGAGGCGGCCAGCTCCTACAATGAGCAGTTCTTC
j_call: TRBJ2-1
clone_size: NA
v_call: TRBV9
d_call: NA

cdr3_aa: CASSLGDRTGDYGYTF
cdr3_nt: TGTGCCAGCAGCTTAGGCGACCGGACGGGAGACTATGGCTACACCTTC
j_call: TRBJ1-2
clone_size: NA
v_call: TRBV7-9
d_call: NA

cdr3_aa: CASYEGGARTEAFF
cdr3_nt: TGCGCCAGCTACGAAGGGGGGGCGCGGACTGAAGCTTTCTTT
j_call: TRBJ1-1
clone_size: NA
v_call: TRBV5-1
d_call: NA

cdr3_aa: CAWTRVENEQFF
cdr3_nt: TGTGCCTGGACTCGCGTGGAGAATGAGCAGTTCTTC
j_call: TRBJ2-1
clone_size: once
v_call: TRBV30
d_call: NA

cdr3_aa: CASSFGGLEQYF
cdr3_nt: TGTGCCAGCAGTTTTGGTGGGCTCGAGCAGTACTTC
j_call: TRBJ2-7
clone_size: NA
v_call: TRBV12-3/TRBV12-4
d_call: NA

cdr3_aa: CATSARTRSSTDTQYF
cdr3_nt: TGTGCCACCAGCGCCCGGACTAGGTCGAGCACAGATACGCAGTATTTT
j_call: TRBJ2-3
clone_size: NA
v_call: TRBV15
d_call: TRBD2

cdr3_aa: CASSLELAGLTDTQYF
cdr3_nt: TGTGCCAGCAGCTTGGAGCTAGCGGGACTCACAGATACGCAGTATTTT
j_call: TRBJ2-3
clone_size: NA
v_call: TRBV5-4
d_call: TRBD2

cdr3_aa: CASSGDRNAYEQYF
cdr3_nt: TGTGCCAGCAGTGGGGACAGAAATGCCTACGAGCAGTACTTC
j_call: TRBJ2-7
clone_size: NA
v_call: TRBV28
d_call: TRBD1

cdr3_aa: CASMGLLNTEAFF
cdr3_nt: TGCGCCAGCATGGGACTGCTGAACACTGAAGCTTTCTTT
j_call: TRBJ1-1
clone_size: NA
v_call: TRBV10-1
d_call: NA

cdr3_aa: CASSWEINQPQHF
cdr3_nt: TGTGCCAGTTCGTGGGAGATCAATCAGCCCCAGCATTTT
j_call: TRBJ1-5
clone_size: NA
v_call: TRBV19
d_call: NA

cdr3_aa: CAISEEQGLSEAFF
cdr3_nt: TGTGCCATCAGTGAGGAACAGGGCCTCTCTGAAGCTTTCTTT
j_call: TRBJ1-1
clone_size: NA
v_call: TRBV10-3
d_call: NA

cdr3_aa: CASRLIEGGKENTEAFF
cdr3_nt: TGTGCCAGCAGGCTAATTGAAGGGGGCAAGGAGAACACTGAAGCTTTCTTT
j_call: TRBJ1-1
clone_size: NA
v_call: TRBV2
d_call: TRBD1

cdr3_aa: CASRFGLAGDQTQYF
cdr3_nt: TGTGCCAGCAGATTTGGACTAGCGGGAGATCAGACCCAGTACTTC
j_call: TRBJ2-5
clone_size: NA
v_call: TRBV7-2
d_call: TRBD2

cdr3_aa: CASSIGLWAARFSYNEQFF
cdr3_nt: TGTGCCAGTAGTATAGGCCTCTGGGCAGCCCGCTTCTCCTACAATGAGCAGTTCTTC
j_call: TRBJ2-1
clone_size: NA
v_call: TRBV19
d_call: NA

cdr3_aa: CASSTLRGAISEAFF
cdr3_nt: TGTGCCAGCAGTACCCTCCGGGGGGCCATTTCTGAAGCTTTCTTT
j_call: TRBJ1-1
clone_size: NA
v_call: TRBV28
d_call: NA

cdr3_aa: CASSVAPLEGYEQYF
cdr3_nt: TGTGCCAGCAGCGTAGCCCCCCTAGAAGGCTACGAGCAGTACTTC
j_call: TRBJ2-7
clone_size: few
v_call: TRBV9
d_call: NA

cdr3_aa: CASSAPQVSVYQPQHF
cdr3_nt: TGTGCCAGCAGTGCCCCACAGGTCTCAGTTTATCAGCCCCAGCATTTT
j_call: TRBJ1-5
clone_size: NA
v_call: TRBV28
d_call: NA

cdr3_aa: CASGLVEGEGGYTF
cdr3_nt: TGTGCCAGCGGGTTGGTTGAGGGAGAAGGTGGCTACACCTTC
j_call: TRBJ1-2
clone_size: NA
v_call: TRBV7-3
d_call: NA

cdr3_aa: CASSIIRGYEQYF
cdr3_nt: TGTGCCAGTAGTATAATCAGGGGCTACGAGCAGTACTTC
j_call: TRBJ2-7
clone_size: NA
v_call: TRBV19
d_call: NA

cdr3_aa: CASCSNSNSPLHF
cdr3_nt: TGCGCCAGCTGCTCGAACTCGAATTCACCCCTCCACTTT
j_call: TRBJ1-6
clone_size: NA
v_call: TRBV5-1
d_call: NA

cdr3_aa: CASSIRHNTEAFF
cdr3_nt: TGTGCCAGTAGTATCAGACACAACACTGAAGCTTTCTTT
j_call: TRBJ1-1
clone_size: NA
v_call: TRBV19
d_call: NA

cdr3_aa: CASSFQGRRLSNEKLFF
cdr3_nt: TGCGCCAGCAGCTTCCAGGGGAGAAGGTTATCTAATGAAAAACTGTTTTTT
j_call: TRBJ1-4
clone_size: NA
v_call: TRBV5-1
d_call: NA

cdr3_aa: CASSSGLAGVSYNEQFF
cdr3_nt: TGTGCCAGCAGCTCGGGACTAGCGGGAGTATCCTACAATGAGCAGTTCTTC
j_call: TRBJ2-1
clone_size: NA
v_call: TRBV7-9
d_call: TRBD2

cdr3_aa: CASGFRSVEGAKETQYF
cdr3_nt: TGTGCTAGTGGTTTCCGATCTGTCGAGGGGGCGAAAGAGACCCAGTACTTC
j_call: TRBJ2-5
clone_size: NA
v_call: TRBV12-5
d_call: TRBD1

cdr3_aa: CASDSYSNQPQHF
cdr3_nt: TGTGCCAGCGACAGCTATAGCAATCAGCCCCAGCATTTT
j_call: TRBJ1-5
clone_size: few
v_call: TRBV28
d_call: NA

cdr3_aa: CASSESRGAGAGEEQFF
cdr3_nt: TGCGCCAGCAGTGAGTCTAGGGGGGCGGGAGCAGGAGAAGAGCAGTTCTTC
j_call: TRBJ2-1
clone_size: NA
v_call: TRBV10-1
d_call: NA

cdr3_aa: CSVGSDNQPQHF
cdr3_nt: TGCAGCGTTGGGTCAGATAATCAGCCCCAGCATTTT
j_call: TRBJ1-5
clone_size: NA
v_call: TRBV29-1
d_call: NA

cdr3_aa: CASSGAGSNQPQHF
cdr3_nt: TGTGCCAGCAGTGGAGCGGGGAGCAATCAGCCCCAGCATTTT
j_call: TRBJ1-5
clone_size: few
v_call: TRBV6-6
d_call: NA

cdr3_aa: CASSLSWAGFNEQFF
cdr3_nt: TGTGCCAGCAGCTTATCATGGGCTGGATTCAATGAGCAGTTCTTC
j_call: TRBJ2-1
clone_size: NA
v_call: TRBV7-3
d_call: NA

cdr3_aa: CASISGRVPATNEKLFF
cdr3_nt: TGTGCCAGCATCAGCGGGCGAGTTCCTGCAACTAATGAAAAACTGTTTTTT
j_call: TRBJ1-4
clone_size: NA
v_call: TRBV7-9
d_call: NA

cdr3_aa: CASSRDRDNEKLFF
cdr3_nt: TGTGCCAGCAGCCGGGACAGGGATAATGAAAAACTGTTTTTT
j_call: TRBJ1-4
clone_size: NA
v_call: TRBV5-4
d_call: TRBD1

cdr3_aa: CASREQLQETQYF
cdr3_nt: TGCGCCAGCAGAGAACAGCTCCAAGAGACCCAGTACTTC
j_call: TRBJ2-5
clone_size: once
v_call: TRBV4-1
d_call: NA

cdr3_aa: CASSFQTGNSYEQYF
cdr3_nt: TGTGCCAGCAGCTTCCAGACAGGGAACTCCTACGAGCAGTACTTC
j_call: TRBJ2-7
clone_size: NA
v_call: TRBV7-2
d_call: TRBD1

cdr3_aa: CASTRSGTSVYNEQFF
cdr3_nt: TGTGCCAGCACGCGGTCGGGGACTAGCGTTTACAATGAGCAGTTCTTC
j_call: TRBJ2-1
clone_size: NA
v_call: TRBV7-9
d_call: TRBD2

cdr3_aa: CASSVAPGSSYNEQFF
cdr3_nt: TGTGCCAGCAGCGTAGCCCCCGGGAGCTCCTACAATGAGCAGTTCTTC
j_call: TRBJ2-1
clone_size: NA
v_call: TRBV9
d_call: NA

cdr3_aa: CASSSQGAGSNQPQHF
cdr3_nt: TGCGCCAGCAGCTCACAGGGGGCAGGAAGCAATCAGCCCCAGCATTTT
j_call: TRBJ1-5
clone_size: few
v_call: TRBV4-1
d_call: TRBD1

cdr3_aa: CASSSTSGRYNEQFF
cdr3_nt: TGTGCCAGCAGCTCTACTAGCGGGAGATACAATGAGCAGTTCTTC
j_call: TRBJ2-1
clone_size: NA
v_call: TRBV7-3
d_call: TRBD2

cdr3_aa: CASSLSNQPQHF
cdr3_nt: TGTGCCAGCAGTCTTAGCAATCAGCCCCAGCATTTT
j_call: TRBJ1-5
clone_size: once
v_call: TRBV27
d_call: NA